This TCR beta chain was retrieved from a study of CD8 T cells in Susac syndrome. All included Susac syndrome patients satisfied recently defined diagnostic criteria for definite or probable disease. Negative isolation yielded CD8+ and CD4+ T cells; FACS enriched TEMRA cells. Random hexamers were used to reverse transcribe roughly 0.5 to 1 ug of RNA. The TCR beta CDR3 was amplified by immunoSEQ multiplex PCR across 54 Vbeta, 13 Jbeta. Each CDR3 protein is one row after TCRdb ran MiXCR on the immunoSEQ multiplex PCR reads. The repertoire includes 80,000 or so distinct CDR3 sequences, approximately 94% of them detected once, and around 0.52% sits in the top ten. Material for sequencing was CD4+ T cells from PBMCs. The receptor was derived from a human donor with Susac syndrome.

The DNA for the CDR3 is TGTGCTAGTGGTTTGGTACTCACAGCTAGCAATCAGCCCCAGCATTTT. Translation gives CASGLVLTASNQPQHF. The J gene is TRBJ1-5, the V gene TRBV12-5; D uncertain. The V gene lost 0 bases and the J gene lost 0 bases, with 9 bases spanning the gap. CDR1 is LGHNT, CDR2 FRNRAP, per germline. The CDR3 runs to 16 residues.